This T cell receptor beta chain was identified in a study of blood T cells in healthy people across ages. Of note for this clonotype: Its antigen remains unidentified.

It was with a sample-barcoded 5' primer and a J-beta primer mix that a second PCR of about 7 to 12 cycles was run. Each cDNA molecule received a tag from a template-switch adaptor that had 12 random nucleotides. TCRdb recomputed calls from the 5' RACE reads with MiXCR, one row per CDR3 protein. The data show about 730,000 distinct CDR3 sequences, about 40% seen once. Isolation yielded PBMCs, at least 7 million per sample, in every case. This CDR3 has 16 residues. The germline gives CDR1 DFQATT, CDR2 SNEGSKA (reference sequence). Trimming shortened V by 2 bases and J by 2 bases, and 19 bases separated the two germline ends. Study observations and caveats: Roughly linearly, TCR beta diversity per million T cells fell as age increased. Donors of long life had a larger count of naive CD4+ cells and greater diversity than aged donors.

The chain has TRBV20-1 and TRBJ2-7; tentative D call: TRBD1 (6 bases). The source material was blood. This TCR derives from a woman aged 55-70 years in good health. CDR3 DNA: TGCAGTGCTAGACTTCGGACAGCCTCCCCTCCCTACGAGCAGTACTTC. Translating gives CSARLRTASPPYEQYF.